The rows below give T cell receptor beta chains drawn from one sample of a study of human T cells and chemical hapten exposure. TCRdb itself ran the RACE reads through MiXCR, one entry per CDR3 protein. The repertoire holds about 380,000 distinct CDR3 sequences, around 4.8% seen once, with 2% to 2.5% in the top ten. Source: whole blood, taken in connection with sensitization to the hapten diphenylcyclopropenone (DPC). The origin of the receptors is a woman in her forties or fifties with alopecia areata. Some clones in this sample may be carry-over from other donors' samples. CDR3s include the opening cysteine and the closing phenylalanine or tryptophan. Fields, in order: J gene, V gene, D gene, clone size, CDR3 DNA, CDR3 protein. A D gene is named only where the DNA matches it firmly. The size field is filled for only some rows; it gives once, few, many or a size class.

TRBJ2-3 TRBV7-2 TRBD1 many TGTGCCAGCAGCTATCCGGGACAGGGGTTTCCAGATACGCAGTATTTT CASSYPGQGFPDTQYF
TRBJ1-6 TRBV5-1 TRBD1 few TGCGCCAGCAGCTCCGGGGACAGGAGCTATAATTCACCCCTCCACTTT CASSSGDRSYNSPLHF
TRBJ2-7 TRBV6-5 - - TGTGCCACCGGAGAGCGGGACACGCACTACGAGCAGTACTTC CATGERDTHYEQYF
TRBJ2-2 TRBV29-1 - - TGCAGCGCTCGACTGAGACTGAACACCGGGGAGCTGTTTTTT CSARLRLNTGELFF
TRBJ2-1 TRBV28 - - TGTGCCAGCAGACAAACTAAGACAGTCTACAATGAGCAGTTCTTC CASRQTKTVYNEQFF
TRBJ2-1 TRBV18 TRBD1 few TGTGCCAGCTCACCCGGGGACAGGGGTTACAATGAGCAGTTCTTC CASSPGDRGYNEQFF
TRBJ2-3 TRBV29-1 - many TGCAGCGTGACGGACAAGGCTAGCACAGATACGCAGTATTTT CSVTDKASTDTQYF
TRBJ2-5 TRBV10-3 TRBD1 few TGTGCCATCAGTGAGTCTACAGGGGTTCGAGAGACCCAGTACTTC CAISESTGVRETQYF
TRBJ1-3 TRBV7-9 - many TGTGCCAGCAGCACGGAGAGCTCTGGAAACACCATATATTTT CASSTESSGNTIYF
TRBJ2-1 TRBV27 - few TGTGCCAGCAGTACGGGACACCCGAACGGTGAGCAGTTCTTC CASSTGHPNGEQFF
TRBJ2-1 TRBV20-1 - - TGCAGTCTCACCGGGGGAGGCAATGAGCAGTTCTTC CSLTGGGNEQFF
TRBJ2-7 TRBV4-1 - - TGCGCCAGCAGCCGGTCAGGGGGAGGTCGATACGAGCAGTACTTC CASSRSGGGRYEQYF
TRBJ1-5 TRBV7-2 - few TGTGCCAGCAGCTTAGCAGTGAATAGCAATCAGCCCCAGCATTTT CASSLAVNSNQPQHF
TRBJ1-2 TRBV6-6 - many TGTGCCAGCAGCTCCGCTATGGTCTATGGCTACACCTTC CASSSAMVYGYTF
TRBJ2-1 TRBV29-1 - many TGCAGCGCTGTCGGGGGTGGAAATGAGCAGTTCTTC CSAVGGGNEQFF
TRBJ2-1 TRBV2 TRBD1 many TGTGCCAGCAGGGACAGGTTAGATGAGCAGTTCTTC CASRDRLDEQFF
TRBJ1-2 TRBV4-1 - - TGCGCCAGCAGCCAGGGGGACACACCTAACTATGGCTACACCTTC CASSQGDTPNYGYTF
TRBJ2-5 TRBV7-6 - few TGTGCCAGCAGCTCCGTCTCAGGTGGAAAAGAGACCCAGTACTTC CASSSVSGGKETQYF
TRBJ1-5 TRBV4-1 - - TGCGCCAGCAGCCAAGAAAGTGCGGCAGCCAGCAATCAGCCCCAGCATTTT CASSQESAAASNQPQHF
TRBJ1-6 TRBV10-3 - - TGTGCCATCGGGGGGACCTCCGGTTCACCCCTCCACTTT CAIGGTSGSPLHF
TRBJ1-2 TRBV6-2/TRBV6-3 - many TGTGCCAGCAGTTACTCGACAAATGGCTACACCTTC CASSYSTNGYTF
TRBJ2-7 TRBV28 - many TGTGCCAGCAGTTTACCCCCTACCCGCGAGCAGTACTTC CASSLPPTREQYF
TRBJ1-1 TRBV7-8 - few TGTGCCAGCAGCTTAGAGGTCGGGCGGCGGAACACTGAAGCTTTCTTT CASSLEVGRRNTEAFF